The 5 T cell receptor beta chains below come from one sample, sequenced in a study of beta chain features in type 1 diabetes. The study reverse transcribed the entire isolated RNA, so it sequenced expressed TCRB transcripts. Repertoires were generated with immunoSEQ multiplex PCR, while TCRdb's copy carries only in-frame clones and drops some. The table records 900,000 or so clones, roughly a sixth of them present only once. Specimen: naive CD4+ T cells from blood. The source of these receptors is a woman aged 18-29 years in good health.

V usage is TRBV28 and J usage is TRBJ1-6, with D tentatively TRBD1 (5 bases). In germline, CDR1 is MDHEN, CDR2 SYDVKM. This CDR3 contains 13 residues. Trimming removed 5 bases at V and 10 bases at J, with 12 bases between. The CDR3 DNA sequence: TGTGCCAGCAGTGCCTCGGGGGTATCACCCCTCCACTTT. This sequence encodes CASSASGVSPLHF. The variable domain in full, with the rest retrieved from reference TRBV28 and TRBJ1-6, is DVKVTQSSRYLVKRTGEKVFLECVQDMDHENMFWYRQDPGLGLRLIYFSYDVKMKEKGDIPEGYSVSREKKERFSLILESASTNQTSMYLCASSASGVSPLHFGNGTRLTVT.

The chain has TRBV11-2 and TRBJ2-1; 10 nucleotides match TRBD1. CDR3 size: 15 residues. Trimming cost V 3 bases and J 3 bases; bases outside gene matches: 2. Looked up from germline, CDR1 is SGHAT and CDR2 is FQNNGV. CDR3: CASSFRDRGYNEQFF. The CDR3 nucleotides read TGTGCCAGCAGCTTCCGGGACAGGGGCTACAATGAGCAGTTCTTC.

The chain joins TRBV4-1 to TRBJ1-4, with 8 nucleotides matching TRBD1. V was pared by 4 bases and J by 4 bases, with 2 bases of the junction left unmatched. Germline loops: CDR1 MGHRA, CDR2 YSYEKL. The CDR3 has 14 residues. The CDR3 loop reads CASSRRGLNEKLFF. The CDR3 DNA reads as TGCGCCAGCAGCCGCAGGGGGCTTAATGAAAAACTGTTTTTT.

Here the CDR3 DNA reads TGCGCCAGCAGCCACCGAGCGGGAGTAAACTACGAGCAGTACTTC. Translating it yields CASSHRAGVNYEQYF. The chain combines TRBV4-3 with TRBJ2-7, with 8 bases aligning to TRBD2. The CDR3 loop spans 15 amino acids. Trimming removed 3 bases from V and 3 bases from J; junction bases left unmatched: 7. Germline V lookup: CDR1 LGHNA, CDR2 YSLEER.

The genes are TRBV11-2 and TRBJ2-2; no firm D call. V lost 3 bases, J lost 1 base, and 3 bases lay in between. The CDR3 length is 13 residues. Looked up from germline, CDR1 is SGHAT and CDR2 is FQNNGV. CDR3 sequence reads: CASSFGNTGELFF. As DNA, the CDR3 is TGTGCCAGCAGCTTTGGGAACACCGGGGAGCTGTTTTTT.